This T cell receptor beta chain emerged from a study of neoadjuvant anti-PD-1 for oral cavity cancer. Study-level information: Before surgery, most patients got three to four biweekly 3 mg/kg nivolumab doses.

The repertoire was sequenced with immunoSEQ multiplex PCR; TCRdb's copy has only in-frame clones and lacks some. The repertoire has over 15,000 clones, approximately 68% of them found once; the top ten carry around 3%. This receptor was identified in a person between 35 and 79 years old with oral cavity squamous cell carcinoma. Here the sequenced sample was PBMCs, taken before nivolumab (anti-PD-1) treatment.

The CDR3 DNA reads TGTGCCGGCACCTCGGACCTACTATATGAGCAGTTCTTC. Its translation is CAGTSDLLYEQFF. This chain uses TRBV2 with TRBJ2-1; D remains unclear. This CDR3 is built from 13 residues. The germline V and J ends were trimmed by 11 bases and 8 bases, with 19 bases remaining between them. Germline V gives CDR1 SNHLY, CDR2 FYNNEI.